This entry lists 9 T cell receptor beta chains sequenced from one sample in a study of shared clonotypes between healthy human individuals. Sequenced by immunoSEQ multiplex PCR; TCRdb stores in-frame clones only, minus some. The sample has more than 2 million clones, about 94% seen once. The sequenced sample consisted of naive CD4+ T cells sorted from blood. Stated subset: CD45RA+ positively selected. The origin of the receptors is a man between 18 and 29 years old in good health.

The chain joins TRBV2 to TRBJ2-7, with a possible D match to TRBD2 (6 bases). The V end lost 6 bases, the J end lost 4 bases, and 13 bases lay between the germline ends. This CDR3 is 13 amino acids long. Per germline, CDR1 SNHLY and CDR2 FYNNEI. The CDR3 protein is CASRGRGLYEQYF. The DNA for the CDR3 is TGTGCCAGCAGAGGGCGGGGCCTATACGAGCAGTACTTC.

Notes on this clone: This sample also contains other DNA sequences that code for the same CDR3. The V call is TRBV30, the J call TRBJ2-3; weak D call: TRBD2 (6 bases). With 0 bases removed from V and 5 bases from J, the gap between germline ends came to 9 bases. The CDR3 has 13 residues. Germline V lookup: CDR1 GTSNPN, CDR2 SVGIG (reference sequence). CDR3 amino acids: CAWSVGGKDTQYF. DNA of the CDR3: TGTGCCTGGAGTGTAGGAGGGAAAGATACGCAGTATTTT.

The chain uses TRBV9 and TRBJ2-7; possibly TRBD2 for D (6 bases). The V gene's germline CDR1 is SGDLS and CDR2 YYNGEE. CDR3 length: 15 residues. V lost 0 bases and J 2 bases, leaving 12 bases between the germline ends. As DNA, the CDR3 is TGTGCCAGCAGCGTAGACCCTAGCGCGACCTACGAGCAGTACTTC. Translated: CASSVDPSATYEQYF.

J is TRBJ2-2 and V is TRBV2, with TRBD1 as a possible D gene (5 bases). Trimming cost V 7 bases and J 2 bases, with 14 bases left between them. The CDR3 covers 15 residues. Germline CDR1 and CDR2: SNHLY and FYNNEI. The CDR3 sequence: CASKWFRDNTGELFF. The CDR3 DNA reads TGTGCCAGCAAATGGTTCAGGGATAACACCGGGGAGCTGTTTTTT.

The chain joins TRBV10-3 to TRBJ2-2, with D maybe TRBD1 (6 bases). V lost 6 bases, J lost 4 bases, and 15 bases lay in between. The CDR3 is made up of 15 amino acids. Germline V gene data show CDR1 as ENHRY and CDR2 as SYGVKD. The CDR3 nucleotides read TGTGCCATCAGGGTGACAGGATTGGCCACCGGGGAGCTGTTTTTT. This gives the protein CAIRVTGLATGELFF.

The rearrangement uses TRBV7-3 and TRBJ1-4; a possible D gene is TRBD1 (5 bases). The V end was cut by 3 bases, the J end by 6 bases, with 14 bases between. The CDR3 has 15 amino acids. Germline loops: CDR1 SGHTA, CDR2 FQGTGA. This CDR3 reads CASSFPGGNYEKLFF. The CDR3 bases are TGTGCCAGCAGCTTCCCTGGGGGTAACTATGAAAAACTGTTTTTT.

This clone was found a few times. Distinct nucleotide sequences in the sample also encode this CDR3. V usage is TRBV7-2 and J usage is TRBJ2-5; D is possibly TRBD1 or TRBD2 (6 bases each). CDR1 is SGHTA, CDR2 FQGNSA, per germline. The V gene lost 2 bases and the J gene lost 4 bases, with 8 bases spanning the gap. The CDR3 has 13 amino acids. CDR3: CASSLKGGETQYF. CDR3 in DNA: TGTGCCAGCAGCTTAAAGGGGGGAGAGACCCAGTACTTC.

Points on this clone: Other nucleotide sequences from this sample produce the same CDR3. The rearrangement uses TRBV2 and TRBJ1-5; possibly TRBD1 for D (5 bases). Trimming pared 7 bases from V and 5 bases from J, leaving 12 bases between. The germline CDR1 and CDR2 sequences are SNHLY and FYNNEI. The CDR3 runs 13 residues. The CDR3 region has the DNA TGTGCCAGCAACGGGCAGGGAGATCAGCCCCAGCATTTT. Translating it yields CASNGQGDQPQHF.

As regards this clone: Other DNA sequences of this sample code for an identical CDR3. The genes are TRBV7-2 and TRBJ1-3; 8 nucleotides line up with TRBD1. Per germline, CDR1 SGHTA and CDR2 FQGNSA. Germline trimming cut 2 bases from V and 7 bases from J; bases unmatched to any gene: 1. This CDR3 contains 13 residues. The CDR3 here is CASSLRQGNTIYF. The CDR3 DNA follows: TGTGCCAGCAGCTTAAGACAGGGGAACACCATATATTTT.